This TCR beta chain was found in a study of CD8 T cells in ankylosing spondylitis (dated by TCRdb to 2016 to 2017). Notes on the research overall: The study profiled T cell receptor beta repertoires in healthy donors and ankylosing spondylitis patients to find disease-linked TCR variants. Peripheral blood was sampled, and synovial fluid was additionally collected from ankylosing spondylitis patients. In total, the full study cohort was made up of over a hundred healthy donors and 25 to 30 ankylosing spondylitis patients. Overall study outcomes, separate from this receptor: Some of the motif variants had been reported before in the synovial fluid and blood of reactive arthritis patients, a finding that suggests common disease-initiation mechanisms. The disease-linked clones showed a CD8+ phenotype and occurred at relatively low frequencies in peripheral blood. Blood from ankylosing spondylitis patients appeared to be characterized by a TCR beta motif composed of under 10 highly homologous amino acid variants. According to the report, matched synovial fluid samples from ankylosing spondylitis patients were significantly enriched for the disease-linked clones.

This clonotype was picked up a small number of times. Its antigen is currently not known. There are no base qualities to consult, and no much larger clone falls within one base. CDR3 length: 17 amino acids, cysteine to phenylalanine. Only the CDR3 part of the read is kept: 51 bases, read in frame from the first base. V is reduced by 3 bases and J by 0 bases, leaving a spacing of 18 bases between them. CDR1 and CDR2 (DFQATT, SNEGSKA) derive from the germline V gene (reference sequence). Sequencing took place on an Illumina HiSeq 2500. Quantitative 5'-RACE with molecular barcodes was the method used to prepare the TCR beta libraries. In the source study's methods: Disease-linked TCR variants were identified with a new computational method built on a probabilistic model of VDJ rearrangement. The public reads were run again by TCRdb, first through fastp at Q25 and then through MiXCR, and only productive beta chains were kept. A single entry per CDR3 protein holds the most common genes and DNA from its merged rows. These V and J calls originate from TCRdb's pipeline instead of the authors' own analysis. This sample gives 800,000 to 900,000 distinct CDR3 sequences in total; roughly 12% of them show up just once. The ten top clones hold around 0.51% of the sample.

The source of this sequence is a male donor with ankylosing spondylitis. The rearranged segments are TRBV20-1 and TRBJ2-1; the D element might be TRBD1 or TRBD2, as each aligns at 6 bases. The sample was blood, either unsorted or a sorted T cell fraction (not recorded which). The CDR3 in this case is CSARGAKTSYSYNEQFF. The nucleotides read TGCAGTGCTAGGGGGGCTAAAACTAGCTACTCCTACAATGAGCAGTTCTTC.